The 27 T cell receptor beta chains reported below all come from one sample, sequenced in a study of blood T cell repertoires in COVID-19. Sequencing used immunoSEQ multiplex PCR; TCRdb keeps in-frame clones, though not all of them. Here the sample spans hundreds of thousands of clones, around 87% being singletons. What was sequenced was PBMCs or T cells enriched from blood (not recorded which). The receptors come from a woman aged 45 to 65 who had recovered from COVID-19.

As DNA, the CDR3 is TGTGCCAGCATTGCGACTAGCGGGAATGAGCAGTTCTTC. Amino acid sequence: CASIATSGNEQFF. V usage is TRBV6-5 and J usage is TRBJ2-1, with TRBD2 identical over 10 bases. CDR3 size: 13 residues. Losses at the gene ends were 7 bases for V and 7 bases for J; bases not matched to a gene: 4. Germline values: CDR1 MNHEY, CDR2 SVGAGI.

V and J are TRBV7-9 and TRBJ1-4, with unresolved D. The germline V and J ends were trimmed by 2 bases and 5 bases, with 15 bases remaining between them. The CDR3 has 16 amino acids. Germline V gene lookup returns CDR1 SEHNR and CDR2 FQNEAQ (reference sequence). The CDR3 loop is CASSLIGLGQNEKLFF. DNA for the CDR3: TGTGCCAGCAGCTTAATTGGTCTTGGTCAGAATGAAAAACTGTTTTTT.

This clone was seen a handful of times. This chain joins TRBV27 and TRBJ2-7; TRBD1 matches at 7 bases. CDR1 and CDR2 (germline): MNHEY, SMNVEV (reference sequence). This CDR3 spans 14 amino acids. The ends lost 9 bases at V and 3 bases at J; junction bases unmatched: 11. CDR3 loop: CASASRGRIYEQYF. CDR3 coding DNA: TGTGCCAGTGCAAGTAGGGGGCGAATCTACGAGCAGTACTTC.

The chain links TRBV6-5 to TRBJ2-1; TRBD1 agrees at 10 bases. Trimming at V came to 6 bases and at J to 10 bases, leaving 9 bases not matched to a gene. The CDR3 runs to 14 residues. The V gene's germline CDR1 is MNHEY and CDR2 SVGAGI. The CDR3 DNA reads TGTGCCAGCAGATACGGGACAGGGGTATACGAGCAGTTCTTC. Encoded protein: CASRYGTGVYEQFF.

This clone occurred a few times. This chain joins TRBV27 and TRBJ1-1; TRBD1 agrees at 8 bases. This CDR3 spans 16 amino acids. Unmatched junction bases numbered 6, after V lost 2 bases and J lost 1 base. Germline V lookup: CDR1 MNHEY, CDR2 SMNVEV (reference sequence). CDR3 bases: TGTGCCAGCAGTTTACTTCGGACAGGGACGAACACTGAAGCTTTCTTT. Translating gives CASSLLRTGTNTEAFF.

V and J are TRBV24-1 and TRBJ2-1, with D hard to call. Trimming cost V 4 bases and J 0 bases, with 3 bases left between them. Looked up from germline, CDR1 is KGHDR and CDR2 is SFDVKD. This CDR3 is 13 amino acids long. CDR3 in amino acids: CATSDSSYNEQFF. In nucleotides, the CDR3 is TGTGCCACCAGTGACAGCTCCTACAATGAGCAGTTCTTC.

In this sample, this clone turned up once. The gene calls are TRBV4-2 and TRBJ2-1; TRBD2 agrees at 7 bases. Germline CDR1 reads LGHNA; CDR2 reads YNFKEQ. V lost 1 base and J lost 8; bases outside the gene matches: 5. The CDR3 is 14 amino acids. CDR3 sequence: CASSQGTRSDEQFF. The CDR3 bases are TGTGCCAGCAGCCAAGGGACTAGGTCCGATGAGCAGTTCTTC.

The gene calls are TRBV19 and TRBJ2-5; TRBD2 matches 10 bases. Germline CDR1 is LNHDA and CDR2 is SQIVND (reference sequence). V was pared by 7 bases and J by 3 bases, with 8 bases of the junction left unmatched. The CDR3 runs 15 residues. In nucleotides, the CDR3 is TGTGCCAGTAAGCGAAATGGACTAGCGGAAGAGACCCAGTACTTC. It translates to CASKRNGLAEETQYF.

This chain connects TRBV19 to TRBJ1-2, with 7 bases identical to TRBD1. CDR1 and CDR2 (germline): LNHDA, SQIVND (reference sequence). Losses at the gene ends were 4 bases for V and 4 bases for J; bases not matched to a gene: 6. This CDR3 has 14 amino acids. The CDR3 bases are TGTGCCAGTAGTACCCCCGGACAGGCCTATGGCTACACCTTC. This codes for CASSTPGQAYGYTF.

The chain links TRBV18 to TRBJ2-2; 13 bases line up with TRBD2. The V segment lost 2 bases and the J segment 4 bases; nucleotides outside the gene matches: 10. The CDR3 loop spans 19 amino acids. Germline V gene sequence: CDR1 KGHSH, CDR2 LQKENI. CDR3 in amino acids: CASSPNGLAGAGPTGELFF. CDR3 sequence (DNA): TGTGCCAGCTCACCAAACGGACTAGCGGGAGCAGGTCCCACCGGGGAGCTGTTTTTT.

This clone appeared a single time. This chain joins TRBV19 and TRBJ1-1; D not certain. V was clipped by 7 bases and J by 4 bases, with 16 bases between them. CDR3 length equals 14 residues. CDR1 is LNHDA and CDR2 is SQIVND in the germline V gene (reference sequence). The CDR3 DNA follows: TGTGCCAGTACACCGTTTGGCCGCCTCACTGAAGCTTTCTTT. Its translation is CASTPFGRLTEAFF.

The rearrangement uses TRBV27 and TRBJ2-3; 7 bases line up with TRBD1. The CDR3 spans 16 residues. CDR1 and CDR2 from the germline V gene are MNHEY and SMNVEV (reference sequence). Unmatched junction bases numbered 19, after V lost 5 bases and J lost 11 bases. This CDR3 is CASSPPDRVGSRGQYF. CDR3 DNA: TGTGCCAGCAGTCCCCCAGACAGGGTAGGGTCCCGTGGGCAGTATTTT.

This sequence joins TRBV23-1 and TRBJ1-1, with a possible D match to TRBD1 (6 bases). TRBV23-1 is labeled an ORF, and its function is uncertain. The CDR3 extends over 16 amino acids. The germline V and J ends were trimmed by 4 bases and 1 base, with 16 bases remaining between them. The CDR3 loop is CASSLNRVGTNTEAFF. The CDR3 nucleotides read TGCGCCAGCAGTCTTAACAGGGTAGGGACGAACACTGAAGCTTTCTTT.

The chain employs TRBV29-1 and TRBJ1-5; 9 bases are shared with TRBD1. CDR3 length: 13 amino acids. J was trimmed by 4 bases and V by 7 bases; bases with no gene match: 5. The germline V gene has CDR1 SQVTM and CDR2 ANQGSEA. CDR3 region: CSAGDRENQPQHF. CDR3 sequence (DNA): TGCAGCGCCGGGGACAGGGAGAATCAGCCCCAGCATTTT.

The chain is built from TRBV6-5 and TRBJ1-6, with D hard to call. The germline gives CDR1 MNHEY, CDR2 SVGAGI. V gave up 0 bases and J gave up 5 bases, with 11 bases separating them. There are 16 residues in the CDR3. In DNA form, the CDR3 reads TGTGCCAGCAGTTACTCCATCCAGGCTAATAATTCACCCCTCCACTTT. This gives the protein CASSYSIQANNSPLHF.

This clone was detected a few times. This chain links TRBV5-5 with TRBJ1-1, with D perhaps matching TRBD1 (5 bases). The CDR3 runs to 13 residues. CDR1 is SGHKS, CDR2 YYEKEE, per germline (reference sequence). V dropped 4 bases and J dropped 11 bases, with 18 bases sitting between them. In DNA form, the CDR3 reads TGTGCCAGCAGCCCCTTCGGGGGAATCAACGCTTTCTTT. This gives the protein CASSPFGGINAFF.

This chain links TRBV6-5 with TRBJ1-4, with D tentatively TRBD1 (5 bases). The CDR3 loop spans 12 amino acids. V shed 6 bases and J shed 12 bases, with 14 bases lying between them. Germline values: CDR1 MNHEY, CDR2 SVGAGI. The CDR3 region is CASSHGGGELFF. As DNA, the CDR3 is TGTGCCAGCAGCCACGGTGGAGGGGAACTGTTTTTT.

The CDR3 sequence: CASSLGPGQGDYGYTF. The CDR3 DNA follows: TGCGCCAGCAGCTTAGGTCCGGGACAGGGAGACTATGGCTACACCTTC. V is TRBV5-1 and J is TRBJ1-2; TRBD1 matches 9 bases. CDR1 and CDR2 (germline): SGHRS, YFSETQ. The CDR3 extends over 16 amino acids. J was trimmed by 3 bases and V by 2 bases; bases with no gene match: 8.

This chain links TRBV10-1 with TRBJ1-5; 7 nucleotides agree with TRBD1. CDR3 length: 17 residues. Germline loops: CDR1 WNHNN, CDR2 SYGVQD (reference sequence). Trimming took 4 bases from V and 7 from J; bases not matched to a gene: 16. In DNA form, the CDR3 reads TGCGCCAGCAGTGGGCGGGACAGCTCCCTATTAGGCCAGCCCCAGCATTTT. This translates into CASSGRDSSLLGQPQHF.

The chain has TRBV6-5 and TRBJ2-7; D is possibly TRBD1 (6 bases). The CDR3 sequence is 15 residues long. Germline CDR1 and CDR2: MNHEY and SVGAGI. Trimming stripped 5 bases from V and 2 bases from J, with 16 bases between. The DNA of the CDR3 is TGTGCCAGCAGTCGCTCGGGTAAGGGGGCCTACGAGCAGTACTTC. This encodes CASSRSGKGAYEQYF.

The J gene is TRBJ2-1, the V gene TRBV7-8, with 9 bases that match TRBD1. This CDR3 spans 15 amino acids. The trim removed 1 base at V and 6 bases at J, leaving 4 bases unmatched. Germline lookup yields CDR1 SGHVS and CDR2 FQNEAQ. CDR3 in amino acids: CASSLDGTGSNEQFF. CDR3 sequence (DNA): TGTGCCAGCAGCTTAGACGGGACAGGGAGCAATGAGCAGTTCTTC.

This chain uses TRBV4-1 with TRBJ1-5; tentative D call: TRBD1 (5 bases). The CDR3 is made up of 19 amino acids. Per germline, CDR1 MGHRA and CDR2 YSYEKL. Trimming removed 0 bases at V and 5 bases at J, with 23 bases between. CDR3 region: CASSQEKSSLGGKDQPQHF. CDR3 in DNA: TGCGCCAGCAGCCAAGAAAAGAGTTCATTGGGGGGGAAGGATCAGCCCCAGCATTTT.

The J gene is TRBJ2-7, the V gene TRBV28; D is possibly TRBD1 (7 bases). Trimming pared 6 bases from V and 3 bases from J, leaving 12 bases between. Germline CDR1 MDHEN, CDR2 SYDVKM. The CDR3 covers 13 residues. The CDR3 coding sequence is TGTGCCAGCAGCCGACAGGGACTCTACGAGCAGTACTTC. Translated, it gives CASSRQGLYEQYF.

This chain joins TRBV5-1 and TRBJ2-7, with D possibly TRBD2 on 5 matching bases. Trimming took off 4 bases at V and 2 bases at J, with 16 bases between the two ends. This CDR3 is 15 amino acids long. CDR1 is SGHRS and CDR2 is YFSETQ in the germline V gene. CDR3: CASSINSGSTYEQYF. The CDR3 coding sequence is TGCGCCAGCAGCATTAACTCGGGATCTACCTACGAGCAGTACTTC. Using reference TRBV5-1 and TRBJ2-7 for the parts outside the CDR3, the full variable domain is KAGVTQTPRYLIKTRGQQVTLSCSPISGHRSVSWYQQTPGQGLQFLFEYFSETQRNKGNFPGRFSGRQFSNSRSEMNVSTLELGDSALYLCASSINSGSTYEQYFGPGTRLTVT.

The DNA for the CDR3 is TGTGCCAGCAGCTTAACGGGGAATAGCAATCAGCCCCAGCATTTT. Amino acids: CASSLTGNSNQPQHF. The V call is TRBV11-2, the J call TRBJ1-5; D gene unclear. The CDR3 consists of 15 residues. Germline V gene data show CDR1 as SGHAT and CDR2 as FQNNGV. V was clipped by 2 bases and J by 0 bases, with 8 bases between them.

In this sample, this clone turned up a few times. The chain links TRBV19 to TRBJ2-5; 9 bases agree with TRBD2. V dropped 3 bases and J dropped 5; count of bases not matched to a gene: 10. The V gene's germline CDR1 is LNHDA and CDR2 SQIVND (reference sequence). The CDR3 contains 16 residues. In DNA, the CDR3 is TGTGCCAGTAGTATGTTGGCGGGAGGGCCCCACGAGACCCAGTACTTC. The encoded protein is CASSMLAGGPHETQYF.

Here the CDR3 reads CASSSQLGTGRGELFF. The DNA of the CDR3 is TGTGCCAGCAGCTCCCAACTAGGGACAGGTCGAGGGGAGCTGTTTTTT. This chain joins TRBV4-2 and TRBJ2-2; 8 nucleotides line up with TRBD1. The germline V gene has CDR1 LGHNA and CDR2 YNFKEQ. The V segment lost 5 bases and the J segment 8 bases; nucleotides outside the gene matches: 13. The CDR3 runs 16 residues.